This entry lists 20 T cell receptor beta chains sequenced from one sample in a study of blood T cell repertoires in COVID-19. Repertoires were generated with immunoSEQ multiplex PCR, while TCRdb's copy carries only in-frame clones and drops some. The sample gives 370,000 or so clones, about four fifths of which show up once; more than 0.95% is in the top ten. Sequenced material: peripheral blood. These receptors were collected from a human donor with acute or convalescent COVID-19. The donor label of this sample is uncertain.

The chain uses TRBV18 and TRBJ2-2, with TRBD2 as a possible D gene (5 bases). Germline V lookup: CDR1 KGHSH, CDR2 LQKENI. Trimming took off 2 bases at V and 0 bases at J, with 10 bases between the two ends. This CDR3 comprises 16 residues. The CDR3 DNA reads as TGTGCCAGCTCACCATACAGAGGGCCGAACACCGGGGAGCTGTTTTTT. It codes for CASSPYRGPNTGELFF.

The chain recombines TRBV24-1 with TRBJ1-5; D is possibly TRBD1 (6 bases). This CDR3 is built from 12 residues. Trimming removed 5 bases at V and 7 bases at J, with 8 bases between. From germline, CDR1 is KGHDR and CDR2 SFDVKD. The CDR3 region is CATSGQGQPQHF. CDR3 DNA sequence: TGTGCCACCAGTGGTCAGGGGCAGCCCCAGCATTTT.

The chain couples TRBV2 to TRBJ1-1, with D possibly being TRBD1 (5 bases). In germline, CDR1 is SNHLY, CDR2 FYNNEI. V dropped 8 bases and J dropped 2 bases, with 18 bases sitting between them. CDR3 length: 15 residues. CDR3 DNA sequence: TGTGCCAGCCTCAAGGAGGGGCAGGCCAACACTGAAGCTTTCTTT. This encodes CASLKEGQANTEAFF.

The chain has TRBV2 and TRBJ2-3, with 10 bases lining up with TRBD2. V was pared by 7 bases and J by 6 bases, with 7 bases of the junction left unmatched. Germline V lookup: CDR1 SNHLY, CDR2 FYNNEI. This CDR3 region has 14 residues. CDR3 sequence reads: CASKLAGPRDTQYF. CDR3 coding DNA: TGTGCCAGCAAACTAGCGGGACCACGGGATACGCAGTATTTT.

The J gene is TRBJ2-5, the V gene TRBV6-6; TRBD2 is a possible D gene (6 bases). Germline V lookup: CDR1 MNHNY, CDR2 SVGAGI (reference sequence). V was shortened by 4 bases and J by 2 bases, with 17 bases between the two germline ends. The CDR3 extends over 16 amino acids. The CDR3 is CASSSSPGTVQETQYF. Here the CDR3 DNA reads TGTGCCAGCAGTTCCTCACCCGGGACTGTTCAAGAGACCCAGTACTTC.

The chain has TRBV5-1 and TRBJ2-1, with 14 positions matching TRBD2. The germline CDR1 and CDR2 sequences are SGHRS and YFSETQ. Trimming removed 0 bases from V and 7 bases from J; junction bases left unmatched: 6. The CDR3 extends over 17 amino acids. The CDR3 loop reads CASSLVGTSGRANEQFF. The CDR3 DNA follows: TGCGCCAGCAGCTTGGTTGGGACTAGCGGGAGAGCGAATGAGCAGTTCTTC. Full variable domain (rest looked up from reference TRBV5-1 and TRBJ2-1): KAGVTQTPRYLIKTRGQQVTLSCSPISGHRSVSWYQQTPGQGLQFLFEYFSETQRNKGNFPGRFSGRQFSNSRSEMNVSTLELGDSALYLCASSLVGTSGRANEQFFGPGTRLTVL.

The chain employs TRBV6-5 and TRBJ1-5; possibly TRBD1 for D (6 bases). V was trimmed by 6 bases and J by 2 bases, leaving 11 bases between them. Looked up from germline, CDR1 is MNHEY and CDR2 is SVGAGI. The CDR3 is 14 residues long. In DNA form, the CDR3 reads TGTGCCAGCAGAAGTTGGACAGGCAATCAGCCCCAGCATTTT. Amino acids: CASRSWTGNQPQHF.

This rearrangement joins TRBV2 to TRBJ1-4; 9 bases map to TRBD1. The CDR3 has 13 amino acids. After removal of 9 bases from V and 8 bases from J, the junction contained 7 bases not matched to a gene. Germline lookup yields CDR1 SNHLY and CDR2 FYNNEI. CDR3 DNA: TGTGCCAGTAACAGGGGGCTTAGGGAAAAACTGTTTTTT. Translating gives CASNRGLREKLFF.

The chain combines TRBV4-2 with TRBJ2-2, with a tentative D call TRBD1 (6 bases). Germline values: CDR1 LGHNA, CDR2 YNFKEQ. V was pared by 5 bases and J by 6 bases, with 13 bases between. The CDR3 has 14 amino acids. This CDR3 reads CASSNSRGSGELFF. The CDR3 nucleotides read TGTGCCAGCAGCAATTCCAGGGGTTCCGGGGAGCTGTTTTTT.

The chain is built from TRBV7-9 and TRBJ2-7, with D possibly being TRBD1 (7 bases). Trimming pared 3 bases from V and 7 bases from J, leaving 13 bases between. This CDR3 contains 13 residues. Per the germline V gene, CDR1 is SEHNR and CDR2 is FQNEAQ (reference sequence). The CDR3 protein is CASSLEGAGEQYF. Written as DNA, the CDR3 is TGTGCCAGCAGCTTGGAGGGGGCAGGTGAGCAGTACTTC.

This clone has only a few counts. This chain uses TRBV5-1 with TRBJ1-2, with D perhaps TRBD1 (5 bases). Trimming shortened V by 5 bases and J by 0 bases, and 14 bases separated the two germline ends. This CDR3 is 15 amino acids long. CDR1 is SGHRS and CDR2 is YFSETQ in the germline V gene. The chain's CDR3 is CASSWTTDPNYGYTF. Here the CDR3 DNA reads TGCGCCAGCAGTTGGACGACAGACCCTAACTATGGCTACACCTTC.

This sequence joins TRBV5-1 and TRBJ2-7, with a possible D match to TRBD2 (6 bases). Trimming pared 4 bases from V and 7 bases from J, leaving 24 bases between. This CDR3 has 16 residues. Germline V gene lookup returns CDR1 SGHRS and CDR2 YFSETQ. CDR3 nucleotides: TGCGCCAGCAGCCCCCGGGGGACCCCCACCGGTAGTGAGCAGTACTTC. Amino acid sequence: CASSPRGTPTGSEQYF.

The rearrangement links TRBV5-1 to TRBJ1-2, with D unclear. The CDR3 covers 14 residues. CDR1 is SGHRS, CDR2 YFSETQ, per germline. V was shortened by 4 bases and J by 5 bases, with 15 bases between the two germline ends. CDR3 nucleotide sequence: TGCGCCAGCAGCCCTGCGGGTGGCCGATATGGCTACACCTTC. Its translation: CASSPAGGRYGYTF.

The CDR3 is CASSLAGGDTSIYGYTF. In DNA, the CDR3 is TGTGCCAGCAGCTTAGCGGGGGGGGACACCTCGATCTATGGCTACACCTTC. This chain connects TRBV7-8 to TRBJ1-2, with a weak D call TRBD1 (6 bases). CDR3 length: 17 amino acids. Germline V CDR1 and CDR2: SGHVS, FQNEAQ. The ends were cut back, 0 bases at V and 4 bases at J, with 18 bases in the middle.

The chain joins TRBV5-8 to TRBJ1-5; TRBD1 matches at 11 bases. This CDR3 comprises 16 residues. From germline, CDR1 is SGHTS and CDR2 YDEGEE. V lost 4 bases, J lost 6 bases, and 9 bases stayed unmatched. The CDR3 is CASSPGTGGFVQPQHF. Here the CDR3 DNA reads TGTGCCAGCAGCCCCGGGACAGGGGGTTTCGTTCAGCCCCAGCATTTT.

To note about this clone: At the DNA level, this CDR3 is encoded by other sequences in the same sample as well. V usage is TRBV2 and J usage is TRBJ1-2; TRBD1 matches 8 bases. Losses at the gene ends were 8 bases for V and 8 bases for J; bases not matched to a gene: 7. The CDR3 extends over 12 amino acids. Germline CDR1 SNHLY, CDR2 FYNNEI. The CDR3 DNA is TGTGCCAGCCGGCAGGGGGCGGGGGGCTACACCTTC. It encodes CASRQGAGGYTF.

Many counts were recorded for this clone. In DNA, the CDR3 is TGCGCCAGCAGCTTGGGCGGCTATGGCTACACCTTC. This encodes CASSLGGYGYTF. The chain links TRBV5-1 to TRBJ1-2, with D uncertain. Germline loops: CDR1 SGHRS, CDR2 YFSETQ. Trimming took off 0 bases at V and 4 bases at J, with 4 bases between the two ends. This CDR3 contains 12 residues.

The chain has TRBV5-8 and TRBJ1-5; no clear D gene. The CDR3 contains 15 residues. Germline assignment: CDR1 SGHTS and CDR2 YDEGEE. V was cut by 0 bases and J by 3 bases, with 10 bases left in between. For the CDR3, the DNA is TGTGCCAGCAGCTTGGTGGCAGGTCACAATCAGCCCCAGCATTTT. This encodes CASSLVAGHNQPQHF.

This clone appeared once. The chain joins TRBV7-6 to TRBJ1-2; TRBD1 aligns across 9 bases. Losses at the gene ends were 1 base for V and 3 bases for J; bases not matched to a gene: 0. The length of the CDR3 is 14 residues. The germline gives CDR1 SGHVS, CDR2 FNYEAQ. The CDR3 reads CASSLGQGDYGYTF. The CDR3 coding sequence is TGTGCCAGCAGCTTAGGACAGGGGGACTATGGCTACACCTTC.

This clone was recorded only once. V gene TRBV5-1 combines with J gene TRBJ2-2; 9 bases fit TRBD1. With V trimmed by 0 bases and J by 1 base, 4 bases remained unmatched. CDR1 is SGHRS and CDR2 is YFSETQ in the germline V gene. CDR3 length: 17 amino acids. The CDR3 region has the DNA TGCGCCAGCAGCTTGGAAAGGGGACAGGGGAACACCGGGGAGCTGTTTTTT. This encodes CASSLERGQGNTGELFF.